Below are 25 T cell receptor beta chains sequenced from a single sample in a study of T cells after posttransplantation cyclophosphamide. A marrow graft followed busulfan-fludarabine conditioning, with cyclophosphamide on days +3 and +4. Repertoires were generated with immunoSEQ multiplex PCR, while TCRdb's copy carries only in-frame clones and drops some. Altogether roughly 3,100 clones were found in the sample, and no singletons occur. The specimen comprised PBMCs, sampled 84 days after allogeneic stem cell transplant with posttransplant cyclophosphamide. These receptors all stem from a female patient aged 40 to 50 who received an allogeneic stem cell transplant from a related donor, was CMV-positive, and had no GVHD. The graft donor may have contributed some T cells.

This clone is labeled medium-sized. The genes are TRBV7-3 and TRBJ2-1; 9 nucleotides align to TRBD2. The trim removed 5 bases at V and 2 bases at J, leaving 4 bases unmatched. The CDR3 is made up of 15 amino acids. The germline V gene has CDR1 SGHTA and CDR2 FQGTGA. Here the CDR3 reads CASSTAGGTYNEQFF. CDR3 bases: TGTGCCAGCAGCACAGCGGGGGGCACCTACAATGAGCAGTTCTTC.

This clone was found many times. The chain has TRBV7-3 and TRBJ2-2, with D possibly matching TRBD2 (5 bases). The CDR3 contains 15 residues. Germline CDR1 SGHTA, CDR2 FQGTGA. The ends were cut back, 2 bases at V and 0 bases at J, with 7 bases in the middle. The DNA of the CDR3 is TGTGCCAGCAGCTTAGGAGCGGCGAACACCGGGGAGCTGTTTTTT. Residues: CASSLGAANTGELFF. Full variable domain (outside the CDR3, taken from reference TRBV7-3 and TRBJ2-2): GAGVSQTPSNKVTEKGKYVELRCDPISGHTALYWYRQSLGQGPEFLIYFQGTGAADDSGLPNDRFFAVRPEGSVSTLKIQRTERGDSAVYLCASSLGAANTGELFFGEGSRLTVL.

The table lists this clone with a few counts. Mismatch with germline at one junction end may stem from a read error. The chain uses TRBV29-1 and TRBJ1-1, with D perhaps matching TRBD1 (6 bases). The germline V gene encodes CDR1 SQVTM and CDR2 ANQGSEA. The length of the CDR3 is 13 residues. The CDR3 coding sequence is TGCAGCGTCCAGGACAGAAAGAACACTCAAGCTTTCTTT. Translation gives CSVQDRKNTQAFF.

This clone was seen repeatedly, ten times or more. Distinct nucleotide sequences in the sample also encode this CDR3. The V gene is TRBV9, the J gene TRBJ2-7; 9 bases are shared with TRBD1. V lost 8 bases to trimming and J lost 4 bases; unmatched junction nucleotides: 13. This CDR3 region has 15 residues. Germline CDR1 is SGDLS and CDR2 is YYNGEE. The CDR3 sequence: CASSFGQGTAYEQYF. The CDR3, as DNA: TGTGCCAGTAGCTTCGGACAGGGGACGGCATACGAGCAGTACTTC. Using reference TRBV9 and TRBJ2-7 for the parts outside the CDR3, the full variable domain is DSGVTQTPKHLITATGQRVTLRCSPRSGDLSVYWYQQSLDQGLQFLIQYYNGEERAKGNILERFSAQQFPDLHSELNLSSLELGDSALYFCASSFGQGTAYEQYFGPGTRLTVT.

This clone was counted between two and nine times. V gene TRBV25-1 combines with J gene TRBJ1-2, with TRBD1 identical over 8 bases. This CDR3 spans 13 amino acids. Unmatched junction bases numbered 4, after V lost 7 bases and J lost 3 bases. Germline V gives CDR1 MGHDK, CDR2 SYGVNS. The CDR3 DNA reads as TGTGCCAGCACGTCGGACAGGGACTATGGCTACACCTTC. It translates to CASTSDRDYGYTF.

By share of the sample, this clone is medium-sized (0.01 to 0.1%). This chain joins TRBV5-4 and TRBJ1-6; a weak D match, TRBD1 (5 bases). This CDR3 has 12 residues. Germline values: CDR1 SGHNT, CDR2 YYREEE (reference sequence). Trimming took 7 bases from V and 8 from J, leaving 10 bases between them. CDR3 nucleotides: TGTGCCAGCTCCGACAGTTATTCACCCCTCCACTTT. Translated: CASSDSYSPLHF. The full variable domain, completed using reference TRBV5-4 and TRBJ1-6, is ETGVTQSPTHLIKTRGQQVTLRCSSQSGHNTVSWYQQALGQGPQFIFQYYREEENGRGNFPPRFSGLQFPNYSSELNVNALELDDSALYLCASSDSYSPLHFGNGTRLTVT.

This clone was detected ten times or more. The chain has TRBV6-5 and TRBJ1-5; D unclear. The CDR3 totals 14 residues. Germline CDR1 MNHEY, CDR2 SVGAGI. V gave up 6 bases and J gave up 5 bases, with 14 bases separating them. CDR3 sequence: CASRRGNGDQPQHF. Written as DNA, the CDR3 is TGTGCCAGCAGACGTGGCAACGGGGATCAGCCCCAGCATTTT.

The chain links TRBV7-8 to TRBJ2-1; 14 bases fit TRBD2. The germline V gene encodes CDR1 SGHVS and CDR2 FQNEAQ. The V segment lost 3 bases and the J segment 5 bases; nucleotides outside the gene matches: 3. The CDR3 sequence is 16 residues long. DNA for the CDR3: TGTGCCAGCAGCTTCGGGACTAGCGGGGGAAACAATGAGCAGTTCTTC. Translation: CASSFGTSGGNNEQFF.

In its sample, this clone was seen a few times. The junction departs from the called germline gene at one end, perhaps through a read error. J is TRBJ2-5 and V is TRBV7-7; TRBD2 matches 12 bases. Germline V gene sequence: CDR1 SSHAT, CDR2 FNYEAQ (reference sequence). This CDR3 contains 16 residues. The CDR3 sequence is CASSLVLAGGQETQYF. For the CDR3, the DNA is TGTGCTAGCAGCTTAGTCCTAGCGGGGGGGCAAGAGACCCAGTACTTC.

This clone was observed many times. The rearrangement uses TRBV13 and TRBJ2-5; TRBD2 matches at 9 bases. Per the germline V gene, CDR1 is PRHDT and CDR2 is FYEKMQ (reference sequence). V was pared by 5 bases and J by 0 bases, with 7 bases of the junction left unmatched. This CDR3 has 16 residues. DNA of the CDR3: TGTGCCAGCAGCCCCACGGAGCGGGGGGACCAAGAGACCCAGTACTTC. Amino acid sequence: CASSPTERGDQETQYF.

The table lists this clone with many counts. The V gene is TRBV24-1, the J gene TRBJ2-1; TRBD2 matches at 10 bases. Germline loops: CDR1 KGHDR, CDR2 SFDVKD. V lost 4 bases, J lost 4 bases, and 3 bases stayed unmatched. The CDR3 length is 15 residues. The CDR3 reads CATSEGLAMYNEQFF. The CDR3 region has the DNA TGTGCCACCAGTGAGGGACTAGCGATGTACAATGAGCAGTTCTTC.

This clone has at least ten counts. The V and J genes are TRBV6-5 and TRBJ1-4; D remains unclear. Germline CDR1 is MNHEY and CDR2 is SVGAGI. The length of the CDR3 is 13 residues. Trimming removed 0 bases from V and 13 bases from J, with 12 bases in between. CDR3 protein: CASSYSRSEGLFF. CDR3 nucleotide sequence: TGTGCCAGCAGTTACTCGAGGTCGGAGGGACTGTTTTTT.

This clone has at least ten counts. The J gene is TRBJ1-2, the V gene TRBV7-2; D not certain. Trimming stripped 6 bases from V and 4 bases from J, with 15 bases between. This CDR3 spans 14 amino acids. The germline V gene has CDR1 SGHTA and CDR2 FQGNSA. CDR3 region: CASRPSGEGYGYTF. In DNA, the CDR3 is TGTGCCAGCAGGCCTAGTGGTGAAGGCTATGGCTACACCTTC.

This clone was detected only a few times. V and J are TRBV12-3 or TRBV12-4 and TRBJ2-6, with 10 bases matching TRBD2. After removal of 5 bases from V and 1 base from J, the junction contained 5 bases not matched to a gene. The CDR3 sequence is 17 residues long. This CDR3 is CASSRGAGGSGANVLTF. CDR3 nucleotides: TGTGCCAGCAGTAGAGGAGCGGGGGGGTCTGGGGCCAACGTCCTGACTTTC.

This clone occurred many times. V gene TRBV12-3 or TRBV12-4 combines with J gene TRBJ2-7; no reliable D call. V dropped 1 base and J dropped 6 bases, with 13 bases sitting between them. The CDR3 sequence is 14 residues long. The CDR3 protein is CASSLVLVGSEQYF. CDR3 sequence (DNA): TGTGCCAGCAGTTTAGTCCTAGTCGGGTCCGAGCAGTACTTC.

The sample holds a few counts of this clone. The chain couples TRBV11-2 to TRBJ2-1; TRBD1 is a possible D gene (5 bases). The CDR3 contains 16 residues. V lost 1 base to trimming and J lost 0 bases, with 10 bases between them. The V gene's germline CDR1 is SGHAT and CDR2 FQNNGV. The CDR3 nucleotides are TGTGCCAGCAGCTTAGGCTCAGGGCGCTCCTACAATGAGCAGTTCTTC. This sequence encodes CASSLGSGRSYNEQFF. Complete variable domain (other parts from reference TRBV11-2 and TRBJ2-1): EAGVAQSPRYKIIEKRQSVAFWCNPISGHATLYWYQQILGQGPKLLIQFQNNGVVDDSQLPKDRFSAERLKGVDSTLKIQPAKLEDSAVYLCASSLGSGRSYNEQFFGPGTRLTVL.

This chain links TRBV5-4 with TRBJ2-5; D is possibly TRBD1 (6 bases). The V and J ends lost 1 base and 1 base respectively, with 8 bases between them. The V gene's germline CDR1 is SGHNT and CDR2 YYREEE (reference sequence). This CDR3 is built from 14 residues. CDR3 in DNA: TGTGCCAGCAGCTTGACAGGGTCCCAAGAGACCCAGTACTTC. As protein: CASSLTGSQETQYF. Looking up the rest from reference TRBV5-4 and TRBJ2-5 gives the full variable domain: ETGVTQSPTHLIKTRGQQVTLRCSSQSGHNTVSWYQQALGQGPQFIFQYYREEENGRGNFPPRFSGLQFPNYSSELNVNALELDDSALYLCASSLTGSQETQYFGPGTRLLVL.

This clone has at least ten counts. This chain joins TRBV28 and TRBJ1-2; D is undetermined. The CDR3 runs 13 residues. With 5 bases removed from V and 4 bases from J, the gap between germline ends came to 11 bases. Per the germline V gene, CDR1 is MDHEN and CDR2 is SYDVKM. The CDR3 protein is CASSPPATYGYTF. The CDR3 DNA follows: TGTGCCAGCAGTCCCCCAGCGACCTATGGCTACACCTTC.

The chain carries TRBV27 and TRBJ2-2, with a tentative D call TRBD2 (7 bases). V was cut by 11 bases and J by 2 bases, with 15 bases left in between. Germline CDR1 and CDR2: MNHEY and SMNVEV (reference sequence). This CDR3 region has 14 residues. The CDR3 region is CAAKGGGNTGELFF. The DNA of the CDR3 is TGTGCCGCCAAGGGAGGGGGTAACACCGGGGAGCTGTTTTTT.

There are many counts of this clone. The J gene is TRBJ2-1, the V gene TRBV19; TRBD1 matches 7 bases. V trimming: 7 bases; J trimming: 2 bases; junction bases outside the gene matches: 11. Germline CDR1 reads LNHDA; CDR2 reads SQIVND (reference sequence). The CDR3 loop spans 16 amino acids. The CDR3 spells CASTSQGVSTYNEQFF. The CDR3 coding sequence is TGTGCCAGTACCTCCCAGGGGGTTTCGACCTACAATGAGCAGTTCTTC.

The sample holds many counts of this clone. The rearrangement joins TRBV2 to TRBJ1-1; D is perhaps TRBD1 (5 bases). The CDR3 sequence is 14 residues long. The ends were cut back, 6 bases at V and 2 bases at J, with 13 bases in the middle. CDR1 SNHLY and CDR2 FYNNEI come from the germline V gene. CDR3 in amino acids: CASSRTPFNTEAFF. The CDR3 DNA reads as TGTGCCAGCAGCAGGACACCCTTTAACACTGAAGCTTTCTTT.

This clone showed up many times. J is TRBJ1-2 and V is TRBV5-5; no clear D gene. Between the trimmed V and J ends, which lost 0 bases and 6 bases, there was a span of 12 bases. Germline assignment: CDR1 SGHKS and CDR2 YYEKEE (reference sequence). The CDR3 is 14 amino acids. The CDR3 DNA reads TGTGCCAGCAGCTTGGCCGCGGCAGCCCATGGCTACACCTTC. Translation: CASSLAAAAHGYTF.

This clone was seen repeatedly, ten times or more. The rearrangement joins TRBV27 to TRBJ2-1; 10 nucleotides line up with TRBD2. CDR3 length equals 17 residues. V gave up 5 bases and J gave up 6 bases; unmatched junction bases: 13. Germline V gene sequence: CDR1 MNHEY, CDR2 SMNVEV (reference sequence). The CDR3 reads CASSIPWGSGGTNEQFF. CDR3 nucleotides: TGTGCCAGCAGTATCCCATGGGGTAGCGGGGGGACCAATGAGCAGTTCTTC.

In its sample, this clone ranks as medium-sized. Other DNA sequences in this sample translate to the same CDR3. The rearrangement joins TRBV5-8 to TRBJ1-6; D is ambiguous. This CDR3 contains 14 residues. Germline CDR1 is SGHTS and CDR2 is YDEGEE. V was trimmed by 4 bases and J by 4 bases, leaving 9 bases between them. The CDR3 loop is CASSLRGYNSPLHF. Written as DNA, the CDR3 is TGTGCCAGCAGCCTTCGGGGATATAATTCACCCCTCCACTTT.

The chain is built from TRBV13 and TRBJ2-4; the D gene is possibly TRBD1 (6 bases). The CDR3 extends over 16 amino acids. The germline V gene has CDR1 PRHDT and CDR2 FYEKMQ (reference sequence). The V and J ends lost 2 bases and 2 bases respectively, with 13 bases between them. The CDR3 loop is CASSLQGHATKNIQYF. In nucleotides, the CDR3 is TGTGCCAGCAGCTTACAGGGACATGCGACCAAAAACATTCAGTACTTC.